Each of the 12 T cell receptor beta chains below was sequenced from the same sample in a study of regulatory T cells in long-lasting Graves disease. The time point here: persistent/refractory GD, antithyroid drugs over 5 years with positive TRAb. Extracted PBMC RNA gave rise to the TCR library. Investigators prepared the TCR beta libraries by applying iRepertoire HTBI primers and Arm-PCR of CDR3 regions. TCRdb re-called the multiplex PCR reads with MiXCR, one entry per CDR3 protein. The sample records about 460,000 distinct CDR3 sequences, around a fifth being singletons. Sequencing used peripheral blood mononuclear cells (PBMCs), obtained when the disease was refractory, from a patient treated with antithyroid drugs. The receptors shown here come from a female donor with Graves disease.

In this sample, this clonotype turned up many times. This chain connects TRBV5-1 to TRBJ1-1; D unresolved. V lost 0 bases and J 2 bases, leaving 8 bases between the germline ends. The CDR3 extends over 14 amino acids. Germline CDR1 reads SGHRS; CDR2 reads YFSETQ. CDR3 nucleotides: TGCGCCAGCAGCTTGGAAAGGGCTAACACTGAAGCTTTCTTT. Its protein is CASSLERANTEAFF.

This clonotype was observed at least ten times. The chain has TRBV20-1 and TRBJ2-5, with 9 bases fitting TRBD2. CDR3 length equals 15 residues. J gave up 4 bases and V 3 bases, and 9 bases lay outside the gene matches. Germline lookup yields CDR1 DFQATT and CDR2 SNEGSKA (reference sequence). The CDR3 here is CSASRKAGGGETQYF. The CDR3 coding sequence is TGCAGTGCTAGTCGGAAAGCGGGGGGTGGAGAGACCCAGTACTTC.

CDR3 region: CSARQPSYNEQFF. CDR3 DNA: TGCAGTGCTAGACAGCCCTCCTACAATGAGCAGTTCTTC. V and J are TRBV20-1 and TRBJ2-1; D gene uncertain. Germline assignment: CDR1 DFQATT and CDR2 SNEGSKA (reference sequence). The CDR3 has 13 residues. Trimming took off 2 bases at V and 0 bases at J, with 5 bases between the two ends.

This clonotype showed up just a few times. The gene calls are TRBV5-1 and TRBJ1-1, with D perhaps TRBD1 (6 bases). This CDR3 region has 15 residues. CDR1 is SGHRS, CDR2 YFSETQ, per germline. V was shortened by 3 bases and J by 4 bases, with 16 bases between the two germline ends. The CDR3 sequence: CASSYGGQGITEAFF. CDR3 in DNA: TGCGCCAGCAGCTACGGGGGACAAGGAATCACTGAAGCTTTCTTT.

CDR3 region: CASSLFRALYNEQFF. As DNA, the CDR3 is TGTGCCAGCAGTTTATTCAGGGCCCTATACAATGAGCAGTTCTTC. The rearrangement uses TRBV12-3 or TRBV12-4 and TRBJ2-1; TRBD1 might be the D (5 bases). This CDR3 has 15 residues. With 2 bases removed from V and 4 bases from J, the gap between germline ends came to 12 bases.

This sequence joins TRBV18 and TRBJ2-7; D unresolved. The germline CDR1 and CDR2 sequences are KGHSH and LQKENI. The CDR3 totals 14 residues. Trimming removed 5 bases from V and 4 bases from J, with 15 bases in between. DNA for the CDR3: TGTGCCAGCTCATTAAAGGACGGACCTTACGAGCAGTACTTC. Translating gives CASSLKDGPYEQYF.

This clonotype was detected once. Since a much larger clone is just one base distant, this may be a read error. The chain has TRBV20-1 and TRBJ2-7; either TRBD1 or TRBD2 may supply D (5 bases each). V lost 3 bases and J lost 2, with 14 bases in between. From germline, CDR1 is DFQATT and CDR2 SNEGSKA (reference sequence). The CDR3 runs 14 residues. The CDR3 loop reads CSASGAGNTYEQYF. CDR3 sequence (DNA): TGCAGTGCTAGCGGGGCAGGGAACACCTACGAGCAGTACTTC.

This clonotype was seen a few times. This chain uses TRBV29-1 with TRBJ2-5; D might be TRBD2 (6 bases). V lost 3 bases, J lost 9 bases, and 11 bases lay in between. The germline gives CDR1 SQVTM, CDR2 ANQGSEA. This CDR3 region has 11 residues. As DNA, the CDR3 is TGCAGCGTTGACAGGGAGGAGGCCCAGTACTTC. Residues: CSVDREEAQYF.

This clonotype was recorded at least ten times. The chain is built from TRBV28 and TRBJ1-2, with 9 positions matching TRBD1. The germline V gene encodes CDR1 MDHEN and CDR2 SYDVKM. V gave up 5 bases and J gave up 3 bases; unmatched junction bases: 4. This CDR3 is built from 14 residues. The CDR3 protein is CASSAWDRDYGYTF. The CDR3 nucleotides read TGTGCCAGCAGTGCGTGGGACAGGGACTATGGCTACACCTTC.

This clonotype was recorded many times. V gene TRBV27 combines with J gene TRBJ2-7; 7 nucleotides match TRBD2. Germline CDR1 is MNHEY and CDR2 is SMNVEV (reference sequence). Germline trimming cut 8 bases from V and 0 bases from J; bases unmatched to any gene: 10. CDR3 length: 15 amino acids. CDR3 sequence: CASSPGLTSSYEQYF. CDR3 DNA: TGTGCCAGCTCACCGGGACTAACCTCCTCCTACGAGCAGTACTTC.

This clonotype was counted many times. This chain uses TRBV11-3 with TRBJ1-1; D not resolved. Germline-derived CDR1 and CDR2 are SGHNT and YENEEA. Trimming pared 4 bases from V and 7 bases from J, leaving 13 bases between. The CDR3 is 13 amino acids. Here the CDR3 DNA reads TGTGCCAGCAGCTGGGGTGGGCAGCTTGAAGCTTTCTTT. This sequence encodes CASSWGGQLEAFF.

A few counts support this clonotype. CDR3 bases: TGTGCCAGCAGCCGAGCGAGTGAGACCCAGTACTTC. Residues: CASSRASETQYF. The chain is built from TRBV7-9 and TRBJ2-5, with D unclear. Germline V gene data show CDR1 as SEHNR and CDR2 as FQNEAQ (reference sequence). V lost 5 bases and J lost 5, with 9 bases in between. This CDR3 is built from 12 residues.